Presented here are 8 T cell receptor beta chains from one specimen sequenced in a study of T cell responses to AZD1222 COVID-19 vaccine. Assay: immunoSEQ multiplex PCR; the TCRdb copy retains only in-frame clones and omits some. Seen here are about 110,000 clones, roughly 87% observed once, and the top ten hold 3.2%. Sequencing was performed on peripheral blood, taken on day 0 of AZD1222 vaccination. The source of these receptors is an adult in good health.

This chain links TRBV5-8 with TRBJ2-7, with a tentative D call TRBD2 (5 bases). V was pared by 2 bases and J by 0 bases, with 6 bases between. This CDR3 region has 13 residues. Per the germline V gene, CDR1 is SGHTS and CDR2 is YDEGEE. The CDR3: CASSFRDSYEQYF. CDR3 bases: TGTGCCAGCAGCTTCCGGGACTCCTACGAGCAGTACTTC.

J is TRBJ2-3 and V is TRBV20-1; 8 bases align to TRBD1. Germline CDR1 is DFQATT and CDR2 is SNEGSKA (reference sequence). Losses at the gene ends were 3 bases for V and 4 bases for J; bases not matched to a gene: 15. The CDR3 sequence is 17 residues long. CDR3 DNA sequence: TGCAGTGCTAGTCCCGGACAGGGTCGTGCAGTGGCAGATACGCAGTATTTT. Its translation: CSASPGQGRAVADTQYF.

This sequence joins TRBV11-2 and TRBJ2-1; a possible D gene is TRBD1 (6 bases). The CDR3 consists of 14 residues. CDR1 SGHAT and CDR2 FQNNGV come from the germline V gene. V lost 6 bases to trimming and J lost 0 bases, with 9 bases between them. The CDR3 nucleotides read TGTGCCAGCAGGACAGGCAGCTCCTACAATGAGCAGTTCTTC. Translating gives CASRTGSSYNEQFF.

V gene TRBV5-1 combines with J gene TRBJ2-1, with 7 bases lining up with TRBD2. The CDR3 has 16 residues. Unmatched junction bases numbered 13, after V lost 3 bases and J lost 7 bases. CDR1 is SGHRS, CDR2 YFSETQ, per germline. The CDR3 region has the DNA TGCGCCAGCAGCTCGTCCCTCTCCGGGAGGTCGAATGAGCAGTTCTTC. Translating it yields CASSSSLSGRSNEQFF.

The chain links TRBV6-5 to TRBJ2-1; D possibly matches TRBD1 or TRBD2 (6 bases each). The CDR3 is 15 amino acids. Germline V lookup: CDR1 MNHEY, CDR2 SVGAGI. V lost 8 bases and J 6 bases, leaving 20 bases between the germline ends. The CDR3 protein is CASCALGGRPNEQFF. CDR3 sequence (DNA): TGTGCCAGCTGCGCCTTAGGGGGGCGGCCCAATGAGCAGTTCTTC.

The V and J genes are TRBV7-9 and TRBJ1-1; possible D gene TRBD1, 5 bases. Deletions cut 5 bases from V and 8 bases from J, with 15 bases between. The CDR3 has 13 amino acids. CDR1 SEHNR and CDR2 FQNEAQ come from the germline V gene (reference sequence). CDR3 sequence: CASSPTVGTEAFF. The CDR3 DNA reads as TGTGCCAGCAGCCCGACCGTCGGGACCGAAGCTTTCTTT.

This clone was seen only a few times. The CDR3 nucleotides are TGTGCCAGCAGCCGGGCACAGGGGACGGCTACCTACGAGCAGTACTTC. Its protein product is CASSRAQGTATYEQYF. The chain employs TRBV7-2 and TRBJ2-7, with 7 bases fitting TRBD1. Germline CDR1 is SGHTA and CDR2 is FQGNSA. The CDR3 has 16 residues. Trimming at V came to 5 bases and at J to 2 bases, leaving 12 bases not matched to a gene.

This rearrangement joins TRBV6-5 to TRBJ1-1, with a possible D match to TRBD1 (6 bases). The CDR3 length is 15 residues. V lost 1 base to trimming and J lost 6 bases, with 15 bases between them. Germline V gene data show CDR1 as MNHEY and CDR2 as SVGAGI. The CDR3 is CASSYYWTVGAEAFF. The CDR3 DNA reads TGTGCCAGCAGTTACTATTGGACAGTGGGGGCTGAAGCTTTCTTT.